Presented here are 3 T cell receptor beta chains from one specimen sequenced in a study of cytomegalovirus exposure and HLA in healthy donors. The PCR had 60 Vbeta and 13 Jbeta primers. Assay used: immunoSEQ multiplex PCR; TCRdb lists only in-frame clones, some missing. In all, the sample yields approximately 100,000 clones. The sample taken for sequencing was PBMCs. These receptors were taken from a man aged 45-65 years in good health and CMV-seronegative.

V usage is TRBV5-1 and J usage is TRBJ1-4, with 9 bases lining up with TRBD1. The CDR3 totals 14 residues. Trimming cost V 2 bases and J 6 bases; bases outside gene matches: 2. CDR1 and CDR2 (germline): SGHRS, YFSETQ. The CDR3 bases are TGCGCCAGCAGCTTTACAGGGGGCGATGAAAAACTGTTTTTT. This encodes CASSFTGGDEKLFF. Full variable domain (remainder filled in from reference TRBV5-1 and TRBJ1-4): KAGVTQTPRYLIKTRGQQVTLSCSPISGHRSVSWYQQTPGQGLQFLFEYFSETQRNKGNFPGRFSGRQFSNSRSEMNVSTLELGDSALYLCASSFTGGDEKLFFGSGTQLSVL.

J is TRBJ2-7 and V is TRBV2; D is perhaps TRBD1 (6 bases). The V and J ends lost 2 bases and 4 bases respectively, with 15 bases between them. The CDR3 totals 15 residues. The germline CDR1 and CDR2 sequences are SNHLY and FYNNEI. CDR3 coding DNA: TGTGCCAGCAGTGAATGGGGGCGCGGGTTTTACGAGCAGTACTTC. This gives the protein CASSEWGRGFYEQYF.

The chain joins TRBV11-3 to TRBJ2-7; D is perhaps TRBD1 (5 bases). The germline V and J ends were trimmed by 3 bases and 2 bases, with 11 bases remaining between them. Germline loops: CDR1 SGHNT, CDR2 YENEEA. The CDR3 is 14 amino acids. The CDR3 loop is CASSFGQGPYEQYF. The CDR3 DNA reads TGTGCCAGCAGCTTTGGGCAGGGCCCCTACGAGCAGTACTTC.